This T cell receptor beta chain was documented in a study of OX40 agonist ivuxolimab in advanced cancers. Overall study: Dose-escalation cases comprised hepatocellular carcinoma, melanoma, renal cell or head and neck cancer. Having had anti-PD-1, anti-PD-L1 or anti-CTLA-4 therapy before was allowed, and over 35% had some.

This table comes from immunoSEQ multiplex PCR, and its TCRdb copy is limited to in-frame clones, with some not included. Among under 50,000 clones, 80% to 90% were seen once, and the ten largest hold roughly 28%. With regard to this clone: Its antigen is as yet unknown.

Study-level findings and limits: The specificity for antigen of the expanded peripheral T cells was not determined.

This TCR derives from an adult with an advanced solid tumor such as melanoma, head and neck, liver or kidney cancer. This specimen consisted of CD4+ or CD8+ T cells sorted from blood, obtained in a trial of the OX40 agonist ivuxolimab.

The DNA of the CDR3 is TGTGCCAGCAGTGAAGAAAGGTGGGGGGCCATGAACACTGAAGCTTTCTTT. Protein product: CASSEERWGAMNTEAFF. The chain combines TRBV6-1 with TRBJ1-1, with D tentatively TRBD1 (6 bases). Germline assignment: CDR1 MNHNS and CDR2 SASEGT. V lost 1 base to trimming and J lost 0 bases, with 15 bases between them. The CDR3 is made up of 17 amino acids.